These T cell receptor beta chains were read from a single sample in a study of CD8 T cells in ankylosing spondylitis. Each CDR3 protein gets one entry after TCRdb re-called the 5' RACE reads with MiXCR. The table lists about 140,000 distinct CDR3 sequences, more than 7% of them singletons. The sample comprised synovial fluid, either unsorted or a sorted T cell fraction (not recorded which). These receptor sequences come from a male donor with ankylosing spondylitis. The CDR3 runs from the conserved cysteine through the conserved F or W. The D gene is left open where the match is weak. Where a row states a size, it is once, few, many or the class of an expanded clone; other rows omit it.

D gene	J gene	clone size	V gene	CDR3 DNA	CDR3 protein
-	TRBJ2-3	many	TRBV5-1	TGCGCCAGCAGCACCAGGGACAGCACAGATACGCAGTATTTT	CASSTRDSTDTQYF
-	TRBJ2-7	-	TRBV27	TGTGCCAGCAGTCGTACAGGTCTCGAGCAGTACTTC	CASSRTGLEQYF
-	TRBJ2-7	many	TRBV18	TGTGCCAGCTCACCACCTACGGCGGGACAGAGGGCCTACGAGCAGTACTTC	CASSPPTAGQRAYEQYF
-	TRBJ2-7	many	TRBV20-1	TGCAGTGCTAGAGATGAACCCATCGAGTACTTC	CSARDEPIEYF
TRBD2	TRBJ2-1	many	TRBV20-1	TGCAGTGCTAGAGATCTCGATCTAGCGGGGGGGCAGCTTGAGCAGTTCTTC	CSARDLDLAGGQLEQFF
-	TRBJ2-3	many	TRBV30	TGTGCCTGGACCCTTCGGACAGATACGCAGTATTTT	CAWTLRTDTQYF
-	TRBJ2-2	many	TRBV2	TGTGCCAGCAGCCCCCTGGGGTTCGGGGAGCTGTTTTTT	CASSPLGFGELFF
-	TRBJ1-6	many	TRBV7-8	TGTGCCAGCAGCTTAGTAGCAGATTATAATTCACCCCTCCACTTT	CASSLVADYNSPLHF
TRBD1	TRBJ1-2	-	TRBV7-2	TGTGCCAGCAGCTCATCCGGGACAGGACCTATCGGCTACACCTTC	CASSSSGTGPIGYTF
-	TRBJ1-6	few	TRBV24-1	TGTGCCACCAGTGAACAGGGTGGTTCACCCCTCCACTTT	CATSEQGGSPLHF
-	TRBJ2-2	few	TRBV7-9	TGTGCCAGCAGCTTAGCAAGGACCACCGGGGAGCTGTTTTTT	CASSLARTTGELFF
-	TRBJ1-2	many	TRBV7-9	TGTGCCAGCAGCTTCTCCGCTTATGGCTACACCTTC	CASSFSAYGYTF
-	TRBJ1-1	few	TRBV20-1	TGCAGTGGGTGGAGGGACCGAGCTTTCTTT	CSGWRDRAFF
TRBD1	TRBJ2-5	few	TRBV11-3	TGTGCCAGCAGCCTCGACAGGGTACAGACCCAGTACTTC	CASSLDRVQTQYF
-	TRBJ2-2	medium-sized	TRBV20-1	TGCAGTGCTAGGAGTAGCATCGGCACCGGGGAGCTGTTTTTT	CSARSSIGTGELFF
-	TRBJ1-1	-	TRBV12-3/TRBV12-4	TGTGCCAGCAGTTTAAGCCGGACGGAGACTGAAGCTTTCTTT	CASSLSRTETEAFF
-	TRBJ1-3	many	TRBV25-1	TGTGCCAGCAGCTTCAACGTTGGAAACACCATATATTTT	CASSFNVGNTIYF
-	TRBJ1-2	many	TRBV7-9	TGTGCCAGCAGCTTAAGGACGAACTATGGCTACACCTTC	CASSLRTNYGYTF
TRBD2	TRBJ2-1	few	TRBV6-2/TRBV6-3	TGTGCCAGCAGACAGCGGGGCCCAAACAATGAGCAGTTCTTC	CASRQRGPNNEQFF
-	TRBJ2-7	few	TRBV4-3	TGCGCCAGCAGCCAGTCGACAGGAAACTACGAGCAGTACTTC	CASSQSTGNYEQYF
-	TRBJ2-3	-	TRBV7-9	TGTGCCAGCACCCTTATGGCGGGGACTAGCACAGATACGCAGTATTTT	CASTLMAGTSTDTQYF
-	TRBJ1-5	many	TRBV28	TGTGCCAGCAGTTTGGTCCTTAATAGCAATCAGCCCCAGCATTTT	CASSLVLNSNQPQHF
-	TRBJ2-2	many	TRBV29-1	TGCAGCGTTAAGGTCCCAGGGCGGAACACCGGGGAGCTGTTTTTT	CSVKVPGRNTGELFF
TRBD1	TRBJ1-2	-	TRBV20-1	TGCAGTGCTGCTAAGGAGACAGGGAATTGGGATGGCTACACCTTC	CSAAKETGNWDGYTF
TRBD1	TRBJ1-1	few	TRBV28	TGTGCCAGCAGGACCGGGACAGTGGGCACTGAAGCTTTCTTT	CASRTGTVGTEAFF
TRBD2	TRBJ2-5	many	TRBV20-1	TGCAGTGCCTTGGGACTAGCGGGAGCCCAGTACTTC	CSALGLAGAQYF
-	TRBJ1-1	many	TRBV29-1	TGCAGCGTTGTCCATGGGGCCGGGACTGAAGCTTTCTTT	CSVVHGAGTEAFF
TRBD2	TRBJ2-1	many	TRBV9	TGTGCCAGCAGCGCCGGAGCGGGGAACTCCTACAATGAGCAGTTCTTC	CASSAGAGNSYNEQFF
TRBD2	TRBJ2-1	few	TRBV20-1	TGCAGTGCTAGTGACGGGAGGGCCCGTTGGGAGCAGTTCTTC	CSASDGRARWEQFF
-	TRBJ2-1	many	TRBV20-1	TGCAGTGGGATGACAGGCTATGGGGGTGAGCAGTTCTTC	CSGMTGYGGEQFF
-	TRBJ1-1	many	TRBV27	TGTGCCAGCATGTGGCAGGGGAACACTGAAGCTTTCTTT	CASMWQGNTEAFF
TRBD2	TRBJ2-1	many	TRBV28	TGTGCCAGCAGTTCCCCGGCACTAGCGGGACGCTCCTACAATGAGCAGTTCTTC	CASSSPALAGRSYNEQFF
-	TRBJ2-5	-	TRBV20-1	TGCAGTGCTGTCGTCGGTAGTGAGACCCAGTACTTC	CSAVVGSETQYF
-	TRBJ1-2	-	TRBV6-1	TGTGCCAGCAGTGCAAGGGACTATGGCTACACCTTC	CASSARDYGYTF
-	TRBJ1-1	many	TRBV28	TGTGCCAGCACCCTTTTGGACACTGAAGCTTTCTTT	CASTLLDTEAFF
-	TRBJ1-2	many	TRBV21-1	TGTGCCAGCAATTGGTGTCCCTATGGCTACACCTTC	CASNWCPYGYTF
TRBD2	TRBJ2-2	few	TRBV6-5	TGTGCCAGCAGTTACTCAGCGGGAGGGCGGCGCACCGGGGAGCTGTTTTTT	CASSYSAGGRRTGELFF
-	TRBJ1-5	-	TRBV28	TGTGCCAGCAGTTTTGCAGGGCTAGGTGGCAATCAGCCCCAGCATTTT	CASSFAGLGGNQPQHF
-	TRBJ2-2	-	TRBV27	TGTGCCAGCAGTTTATGGCCGCCCTCCAGGGCGACCGGGGAGCTGTTTTTT	CASSLWPPSRATGELFF
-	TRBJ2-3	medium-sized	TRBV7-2	TGTGCCAGTGGGAGCGGGTTCCTTGTGGATACAGATACGCAGTATTTT	CASGSGFLVDTDTQYF
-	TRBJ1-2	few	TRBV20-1	TGCAGTGCTATAGTTTCCAGGATCTATGGCTACACCTTC	CSAIVSRIYGYTF
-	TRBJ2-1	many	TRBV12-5	TGTGCTAGTGGTACCCAAGGGGGCAATGAGCAGTTCTTC	CASGTQGGNEQFF
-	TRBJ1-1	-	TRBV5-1	TGCGCCAGCAGCTTAAACAGGGTAGCCGACACTGAAGCTTTCTTT	CASSLNRVADTEAFF
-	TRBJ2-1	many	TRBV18	TGTGCCAGCTCAGGTAGAGGCGGCACCAACAATGAGCAGTTCTTC	CASSGRGGTNNEQFF
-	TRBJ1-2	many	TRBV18	TGTGCCAGCTCACCGTATCAACAAGACTATGGCTACACCTTC	CASSPYQQDYGYTF